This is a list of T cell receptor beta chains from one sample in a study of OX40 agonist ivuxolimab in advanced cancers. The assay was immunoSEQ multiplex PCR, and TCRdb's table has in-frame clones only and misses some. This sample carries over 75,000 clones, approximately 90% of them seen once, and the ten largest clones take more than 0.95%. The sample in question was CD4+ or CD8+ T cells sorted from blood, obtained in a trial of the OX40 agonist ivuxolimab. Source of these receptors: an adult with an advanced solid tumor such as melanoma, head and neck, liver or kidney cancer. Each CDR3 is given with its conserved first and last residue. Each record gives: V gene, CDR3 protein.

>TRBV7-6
CASSLGGSGSGNTIYF
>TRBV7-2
CASSLVAGVSGELFF
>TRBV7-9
CASSTQGAVSGELFF
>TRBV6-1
CASSGYTGRTYEQYF
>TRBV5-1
CASSAGQGMGETQYF
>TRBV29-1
CSVEDLDGAGYTF
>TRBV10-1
CASSGRDGQFF
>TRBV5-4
CASSWQGSNTEAFF
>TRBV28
CATSLMGGTGELFF
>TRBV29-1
CSVERGYTDTQYF
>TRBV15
CATSSLTGLVNQPQHF
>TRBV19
CASSTDGRNQPQHF
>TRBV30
CAWRSGPGNQPQHF
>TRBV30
CAWSVQGNNSPLHF
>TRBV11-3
CASKTSGSEETQYF
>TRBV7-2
CASSPGRVSYNEQFF
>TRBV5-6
CASSLGGIYQFF
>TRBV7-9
CASSFRAGDFSSTDTQYF
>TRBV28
CASRPPGGALSYEQYF
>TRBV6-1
CASSEMGRIHTGELFF
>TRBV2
CASSERLSTDTQYF
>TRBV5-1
CASSSGLAGAEQYF
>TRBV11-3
CASSLVLADPYEQYF